This TCR beta chain was profiled in a study of blood T cell repertoires in COVID-19. Profiled with immunoSEQ multiplex PCR; TCRdb holds only in-frame clones, not every one. The table includes 150,000 to 200,000 clones, approximately 88% detected once. V lost 6 bases and J lost 11, with 19 bases in between. The CDR3 is 13 residues long. Input material: peripheral blood. V is TRBV12-3 or TRBV12-4 and J is TRBJ1-2, with D possibly being TRBD1 (5 bases). This receptor was taken from a woman of 80 years or more with active or convalescent COVID-19. In DNA form, the CDR3 reads TGTGCCAGCAGACCCTCTCGGGGGGGAGCGTACACCTTC. Amino acids: CASRPSRGGAYTF.